These T cell receptor beta chains were read from a single sample in a study of T cell repertoires in cytomegalovirus infection. No cognate antigen is known for these TCRs. In TCRdb, the reads were re-called with MiXCR into one record per CDR3 protein. The data show 69,000 or so distinct CDR3 sequences, with 28% seen just once and 50% to 65% held by the top ten. The sequencing here drew on CD8+ T cells from cultured PBMCs, taken from culture after CMV antigen stimulation. The receptor source for this set is a human donor in good health (CMV status not recorded). Some clones in this sample may be carry-over from other donors' samples. CDR3s leave out the opening cysteine and the closing phenylalanine or tryptophan. The order of the fields is J gene, V gene, D gene, CDR3 protein. The D gene is left open where the match is weak.

j_call: TRBJ1-2
v_call: TRBV28
d_call: .
cdr3_aa: ASSLGRDYGYT

j_call: TRBJ1-3
v_call: TRBV9
d_call: .
cdr3_aa: ASGPGNTIY

j_call: TRBJ1-6
v_call: TRBV18
d_call: .
cdr3_aa: ASSPGGRLNNSPLH

j_call: TRBJ1-1
v_call: TRBV12-3/TRBV12-4
d_call: .
cdr3_aa: ASSARDLVNTEAF

j_call: TRBJ1-1
v_call: TRBV11-3
d_call: TRBD1
cdr3_aa: ASSPAGTGDEAF

j_call: TRBJ1-4
v_call: TRBV4-3
d_call: .
cdr3_aa: ASSQDWTSSGEKLF

j_call: TRBJ2-1
v_call: TRBV27
d_call: .
cdr3_aa: ASSSYGTASNEQF

j_call: TRBJ1-1
v_call: TRBV7-2
d_call: TRBD1
cdr3_aa: ASSSFRGVDTEAF

j_call: TRBJ2-1
v_call: TRBV20-1
d_call: TRBD2
cdr3_aa: SARASGTYNEQF

j_call: TRBJ2-7
v_call: TRBV7-3
d_call: .
cdr3_aa: ASSLSLGGEQY

j_call: TRBJ1-4
v_call: TRBV20-1
d_call: .
cdr3_aa: SARDLGRTANEKLF

j_call: TRBJ1-6
v_call: TRBV7-2
d_call: TRBD1
cdr3_aa: ASSELTGVSPLH

j_call: TRBJ2-1
v_call: TRBV11-1
d_call: .
cdr3_aa: ASSPWAGRDNEQF

j_call: TRBJ2-1
v_call: TRBV2
d_call: TRBD2
cdr3_aa: ARAGGSNEQF

j_call: TRBJ1-3
v_call: TRBV12-5
d_call: TRBD1
cdr3_aa: ASGLPPGQGAGGNTIY

j_call: TRBJ1-2
v_call: TRBV6-6
d_call: .
cdr3_aa: ASSVSPGPDLGYT

j_call: TRBJ1-1
v_call: TRBV19
d_call: .
cdr3_aa: ASSIGINTYTEAF

j_call: TRBJ2-2
v_call: TRBV5-6
d_call: TRBD1
cdr3_aa: ASSDTSRGPGELF

j_call: TRBJ2-7
v_call: TRBV12-3/TRBV12-4
d_call: .
cdr3_aa: ASSLAPGTTYEQY

j_call: TRBJ2-1
v_call: TRBV27
d_call: .
cdr3_aa: ATRRYNEQF

j_call: TRBJ2-7
v_call: TRBV5-4
d_call: TRBD1
cdr3_aa: ASSSDRGSYEQY

j_call: TRBJ2-7
v_call: TRBV11-2
d_call: TRBD2
cdr3_aa: ASSSSGDLYEQY

j_call: TRBJ2-2
v_call: TRBV7-8
d_call: .
cdr3_aa: ASSLTTGLVDTGELF

j_call: TRBJ1-1
v_call: TRBV14
d_call: TRBD1
cdr3_aa: ASSQTGQDYLNTEAF

j_call: TRBJ2-1
v_call: TRBV7-3
d_call: .
cdr3_aa: ASTRDAEYNEQF

j_call: TRBJ2-7
v_call: TRBV6-5
d_call: TRBD1
cdr3_aa: ASSDDRTGTGLYEQY

j_call: TRBJ2-1
v_call: TRBV19
d_call: TRBD2
cdr3_aa: ATSSGTSGLGAYNEQF

j_call: TRBJ1-2
v_call: TRBV11-3
d_call: TRBD1
cdr3_aa: ASRSTGGGNGYT

j_call: TRBJ1-2
v_call: TRBV27
d_call: TRBD1
cdr3_aa: ASSSGQGRVYGYT

j_call: TRBJ2-2
v_call: TRBV4-3
d_call: .
cdr3_aa: ASSQGPKTGELF

j_call: TRBJ2-7
v_call: TRBV2
d_call: .
cdr3_aa: ASSDSPSSYEQY

j_call: TRBJ2-1
v_call: TRBV7-9
d_call: TRBD1
cdr3_aa: ASSLGQGARNEQF

j_call: TRBJ2-5
v_call: TRBV11-1
d_call: .
cdr3_aa: ASRTALDQETQY

j_call: TRBJ1-1
v_call: TRBV27
d_call: TRBD1
cdr3_aa: ASSSGQVGNTEAF

j_call: TRBJ2-2
v_call: TRBV7-6
d_call: TRBD1
cdr3_aa: ASSFTGTGVTGELF

j_call: TRBJ1-2
v_call: TRBV27
d_call: TRBD1
cdr3_aa: ASSMVGTGFYGYT

j_call: TRBJ2-7
v_call: TRBV2
d_call: TRBD1
cdr3_aa: ASIDPRGDRPYEQY

j_call: TRBJ1-1
v_call: TRBV9
d_call: .
cdr3_aa: ASSVGDTNTEAF

j_call: TRBJ1-5
v_call: TRBV29-1
d_call: .
cdr3_aa: SVEVGESNQPQH

j_call: TRBJ2-3
v_call: TRBV6-1
d_call: .
cdr3_aa: ASSEAGGAGAADTQY

j_call: TRBJ1-5
v_call: TRBV7-8
d_call: TRBD1
cdr3_aa: ASSMHRGAASQPQH

j_call: TRBJ1-1
v_call: TRBV9
d_call: .
cdr3_aa: ASSVGKGWPEAF

j_call: TRBJ1-6
v_call: TRBV20-1
d_call: .
cdr3_aa: SASLPLESSYNSPLH

j_call: TRBJ2-1
v_call: TRBV24-1
d_call: .
cdr3_aa: ATSDKTLGRSYNEQF

j_call: TRBJ2-5
v_call: TRBV7-2
d_call: .
cdr3_aa: ASSNGSREWGQETQY

j_call: TRBJ2-2
v_call: TRBV24-1
d_call: .
cdr3_aa: ATSDAATGELF

j_call: TRBJ2-7
v_call: TRBV7-2
d_call: TRBD2
cdr3_aa: ASSPRTSGRTYEQY

j_call: TRBJ2-3
v_call: TRBV6-1
d_call: TRBD2
cdr3_aa: ASSRLAGGGTDTQY

j_call: TRBJ2-1
v_call: TRBV20-1
d_call: TRBD1
cdr3_aa: SARDPGGYNEQF

j_call: TRBJ2-7
v_call: TRBV6-1
d_call: .
cdr3_aa: ASSENVGGLMVYEQY

j_call: TRBJ1-1
v_call: TRBV18
d_call: TRBD1
cdr3_aa: ASSPRQGQGVRDTEAF

j_call: TRBJ2-5
v_call: TRBV27
d_call: .
cdr3_aa: ASSSGPGAKETQY

j_call: TRBJ2-2
v_call: TRBV12-5
d_call: TRBD1
cdr3_aa: ASGLPPGQGAFDTGELF